The text below deals with one TCR beta chain. The data belong to a study of OX40 agonist ivuxolimab in advanced cancers. TCRdb keeps only in-frame clones here, not all; method: immunoSEQ multiplex PCR. The sample has over 30,000 clones; roughly 80% are singletons. Germline CDR1 MNHEY, CDR2 SMNVEV (reference sequence). V lost 3 bases to trimming and J lost 4 bases, with 19 bases between them. CDR3 length: 17 amino acids. The source material was CD4+ or CD8+ T cells sorted from blood, sampled in a trial of the OX40 agonist ivuxolimab. The chain recombines TRBV27 with TRBJ2-1; D may be TRBD1 (5 bases). The source is an adult with an advanced solid tumor such as melanoma, head and neck, liver or kidney cancer. The CDR3 sequence is CASSLNTRTPIYNEQFF. In DNA form, the CDR3 reads TGTGCCAGCAGTTTGAACACCCGGACACCGATTTACAATGAGCAGTTCTTC.